The 17 T cell receptor beta chains listed next were all sequenced from one sample in a study of blood T cell repertoires in COVID-19. Data came from immunoSEQ multiplex PCR; TCRdb stores just in-frame clones and leaves some out. The data show fewer than 500,000 clones, roughly four fifths seen once. Sequenced sample: peripheral blood. These receptors were taken from a human donor with acute or convalescent COVID-19. The donor label of this sample is uncertain.

This clone was recorded only once. CDR3 coding DNA: TGTGCCAGCAGTGTTTCAGGGGGGCTCGGTCAGCCCCAGCATTTT. This sequence encodes CASSVSGGLGQPQHF. The chain joins TRBV27 to TRBJ1-5, with 7 bases aligning to TRBD1. V lost 5 bases and J lost 6; bases outside the gene matches: 10. This CDR3 comprises 15 residues. The V gene's germline CDR1 is MNHEY and CDR2 SMNVEV (reference sequence).

This chain connects TRBV4-1 to TRBJ2-1; 9 bases agree with TRBD2. The CDR3 is made up of 15 amino acids. Looked up from germline, CDR1 is MGHRA and CDR2 is YSYEKL. V trimming: 8 bases; J trimming: 9 bases; junction bases outside the gene matches: 14. CDR3 amino acids: CASCLGGGGAFEQFF. The CDR3, as DNA: TGCGCCAGCTGCCTTGGGGGCGGGGGGGCGTTTGAGCAGTTCTTC.

CDR3 region: CAVDPDRENSPLHF. CDR3 DNA sequence: TGTGCCGTCGACCCGGACAGGGAAAATTCACCCCTCCACTTT. V is TRBV30 and J is TRBJ1-6; 8 positions match TRBD1. This CDR3 comprises 14 residues. Germline V lookup: CDR1 GTSNPN, CDR2 SVGIG (reference sequence). V trimming: 8 bases; J trimming: 7 bases; junction bases outside the gene matches: 10.

The V call is TRBV7-7, the J call TRBJ1-5; the D is unclear. This CDR3 region has 16 residues. Trimming pared 1 base from V and 1 base from J, leaving 11 bases between. In germline, CDR1 is SSHAT, CDR2 FNYEAQ (reference sequence). The CDR3 loop reads CASSLERARSNQPQHF. CDR3 bases: TGTGCCAGCAGCTTAGAAAGAGCCCGAAGCAATCAGCCCCAGCATTTT. Variable domain in full (rest from reference TRBV7-7 and TRBJ1-5): GAGVSQSPRYKVTKRGQDVTLRCDPISSHATLYWYQQALGQGPEFLTYFNYEAQPDKSGLPSDRFSAERPEGSISTLTIQRTEQRDSAMYRCASSLERARSNQPQHFGDGTRLSIL.

V gene TRBV6-5 combines with J gene TRBJ1-1, with 8 bases that match TRBD1. Germline V gene sequence: CDR1 MNHEY, CDR2 SVGAGI. CDR3 length equals 14 residues. Losses at the gene ends were 6 bases for V and 5 bases for J; bases not matched to a gene: 8. Here the CDR3 reads CASRYQGAGTEAFF. The CDR3 DNA reads TGTGCCAGCAGGTATCAGGGGGCCGGGACTGAAGCTTTCTTT.

V gene TRBV7-9 combines with J gene TRBJ1-1, with D tentatively TRBD1 (5 bases). CDR3 size: 15 residues. Germline CDR1 is SEHNR and CDR2 is FQNEAQ (reference sequence). V was cut by 5 bases and J by 6 bases, with 19 bases left in between. CDR3 DNA: TGTGCCAGCAGCCCCTTGGGGGAGGGAACAGCTGAAGCTTTCTTT. Amino acid sequence: CASSPLGEGTAEAFF.

The chain joins TRBV2 to TRBJ2-1; D is unresolved. The CDR3 has 12 residues. Germline CDR1 and CDR2: SNHLY and FYNNEI. The V gene lost 6 bases and the J gene lost 8 bases, with 11 bases spanning the gap. The CDR3 reads CASRQYIYEQFF. The DNA of the CDR3 is TGTGCCAGCAGGCAATACATCTATGAGCAGTTCTTC. The full variable domain, with the rest looked up from reference TRBV2 and TRBJ2-1, is EPEVTQTPSHQVTQMGQEVILRCVPISNHLYFYWYRQILGQKVEFLVSFYNNEISEKSEIFDDQFSVERPDGSNFTLKIRSTKLEDSAMYFCASRQYIYEQFFGPGTRLTVL.

This chain connects TRBV30 to TRBJ1-2, with no clear D. The CDR3 spans 11 residues. V was cut by 0 bases and J by 8 bases, with 7 bases left in between. Germline loops: CDR1 GTSNPN, CDR2 SVGIG (reference sequence). Here the CDR3 DNA reads TGTGCCTGGAGTGTGGGAGCCGGCTACACCTTC. Translating gives CAWSVGAGYTF. Full variable domain (missing parts from reference TRBV30 and TRBJ1-2): SQTIHQWPATLVQPVGSPLSLECTVEGTSNPNLYWYRQAAGRGLQLLFYSVGIGQISSEVPQNLSASRPQDRQFILSSKKLLLSDSGFYLCAWSVGAGYTFGSGTRLTVV.

This clone appeared a few times. DNA of the CDR3: TGTGCCACCCAGCAGGGGTATTCGGTTGTGAACACTGAAGCTTTCTTT. Residues: CATQQGYSVVNTEAFF. The chain joins TRBV19 to TRBJ1-1; tentatively, D is TRBD1 (6 bases). The CDR3 is made up of 16 amino acids. The ends were cut back, 10 bases at V and 0 bases at J, with 21 bases in the middle. CDR1 and CDR2 from the germline V gene are LNHDA and SQIVND (reference sequence).

This clone has just a few counts. The chain employs TRBV9 and TRBJ1-4; 9 nucleotides agree with TRBD1. This CDR3 has 16 amino acids. Germline V lookup: CDR1 SGDLS, CDR2 YYNGEE. The trim removed 3 bases at V and 8 bases at J, leaving 11 bases unmatched. The CDR3 region is CASSAQTTGGGEKLFF. The DNA for the CDR3 is TGTGCCAGCAGCGCACAAACGACAGGGGGAGGAGAAAAACTGTTTTTT.

V usage is TRBV18 and J usage is TRBJ1-2, with D tentatively TRBD1 (6 bases). Between the trimmed V and J ends, which lost 1 base and 10 bases, there was a span of 10 bases. Germline lookup yields CDR1 KGHSH and CDR2 LQKENI. CDR3 size: 12 residues. CDR3 DNA sequence: TGTGCCAGCTCACCACTTGGACAGCACTACACCTTC. This sequence encodes CASSPLGQHYTF.

In the case of this clone: Other nucleotide sequences from this sample produce the same CDR3. This chain uses TRBV7-9 with TRBJ1-1; D gene unclear. Germline CDR1 SEHNR, CDR2 FQNEAQ (reference sequence). The V end lost 1 base, the J end lost 1 base, and 4 bases lay between the germline ends. The CDR3 extends over 13 amino acids. In nucleotides, the CDR3 is TGTGCCAGCAGCTTAGTACAGAACACTGAAGCTTTCTTT. Its protein product is CASSLVQNTEAFF.

This clone was seen once. This sample also contains other DNA sequences that code for the same CDR3. The rearrangement links TRBV5-1 to TRBJ2-1; TRBD2 matches 12 bases. CDR3 length equals 15 residues. Germline CDR1 reads SGHRS; CDR2 reads YFSETQ. Trimming removed 3 bases from V and 4 bases from J; junction bases left unmatched: 2. The CDR3 DNA is TGCGCCAGCAGCTCCGGACTAGCGGGATACAATGAGCAGTTCTTC. This codes for CASSSGLAGYNEQFF.

The chain joins TRBV18 to TRBJ1-4; D is possibly TRBD1 (6 bases). The CDR3 is 13 residues long. The V gene lost 3 bases and the J gene lost 8 bases, with 10 bases spanning the gap. Germline CDR1 and CDR2: KGHSH and LQKENI. The CDR3 loop is CASSPGQQEKLFF. As DNA, the CDR3 is TGTGCCAGCTCACCCGGACAGCAAGAAAAACTGTTTTTT. Variable domain in full (rest from reference TRBV18 and TRBJ1-4): NAGVMQNPRHLVRRRGQEARLRCSPMKGHSHVYWYRQLPEEGLKFMVYLQKENIIDESGMPKERFSAEFPKEGPSILRIQQVVRGDSAAYFCASSPGQQEKLFFGSGTQLSVL.

V gene TRBV27 combines with J gene TRBJ2-3; D possibly corresponds to TRBD2 (6 bases). Germline V CDR1 and CDR2: MNHEY, SMNVEV (reference sequence). The CDR3 runs to 16 residues. Trimming stripped 6 bases from V and 1 base from J, with 17 bases between. CDR3 nucleotide sequence: TGTGCCAGCAGGCGGCACCCGGGGGTAGGCACAGATACGCAGTATTTT. Its protein is CASRRHPGVGTDTQYF.

V usage is TRBV9 and J usage is TRBJ2-5, with D perhaps matching TRBD2 (5 bases). The CDR3 is 15 amino acids. In germline, CDR1 is SGDLS, CDR2 YYNGEE. With 0 bases removed from V and 5 bases from J, the gap between germline ends came to 14 bases. The CDR3, as DNA: TGTGCCAGCAGCGTAGGGCTAGGAGGCGGCGAGACCCAGTACTTC. Encoded protein: CASSVGLGGGETQYF.

The V and J genes are TRBV20-1 and TRBJ2-1, with 8 positions matching TRBD1. There are 16 residues in the CDR3. The germline CDR1 and CDR2 sequences are DFQATT and SNEGSKA (reference sequence). With V trimmed by 3 bases and J by 6 bases, 13 bases remained unmatched. The CDR3 nucleotides are TGCAGTGCTAGTGGACAGGGCAGGGTAGGAGGCAATGAGCAGTTCTTC. Amino acids: CSASGQGRVGGNEQFF.